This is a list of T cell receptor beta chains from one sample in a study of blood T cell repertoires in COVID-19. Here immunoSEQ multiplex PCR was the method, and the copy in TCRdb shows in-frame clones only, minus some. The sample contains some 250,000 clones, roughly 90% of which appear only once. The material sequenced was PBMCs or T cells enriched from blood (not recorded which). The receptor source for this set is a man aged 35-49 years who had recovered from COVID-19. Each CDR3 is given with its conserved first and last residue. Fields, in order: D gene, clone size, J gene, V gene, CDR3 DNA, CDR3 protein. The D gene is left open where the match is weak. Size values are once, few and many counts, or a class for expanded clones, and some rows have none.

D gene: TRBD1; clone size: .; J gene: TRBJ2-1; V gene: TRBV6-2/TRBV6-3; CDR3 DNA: TGTGCCAGCAGTTCTGCCGGGACAGGGCGTAATGAGCAGTTCTTC; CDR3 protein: CASSSAGTGRNEQFF
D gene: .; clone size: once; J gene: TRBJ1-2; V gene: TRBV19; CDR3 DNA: TGTGCCAGTAGTCGTGGACGTGCAGGGGATGGCTACACCTTC; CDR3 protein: CASSRGRAGDGYTF
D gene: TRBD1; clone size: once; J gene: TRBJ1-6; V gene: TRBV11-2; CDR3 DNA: TGTGCCAGCAGCTTATATCGGGACAGAGCCACTTCACCCCTCCACTTT; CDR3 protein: CASSLYRDRATSPLHF
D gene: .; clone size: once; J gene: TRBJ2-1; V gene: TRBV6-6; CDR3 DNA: TGTGCCAGCAGCCCCCTGGAGAGCTCCTACAATGAGCAGTTCTTC; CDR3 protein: CASSPLESSYNEQFF
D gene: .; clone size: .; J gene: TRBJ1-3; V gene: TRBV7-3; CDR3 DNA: TGTGCCAGCAGCGGGTCGGACAACTCTGGAAACACCATATATTTT; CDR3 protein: CASSGSDNSGNTIYF
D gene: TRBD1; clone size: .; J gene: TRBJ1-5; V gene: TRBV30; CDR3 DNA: TGTGCCTGGAGTTTGGCCGGACAGGTAGTCGGGAATAGCAATCAGCCCCAGCATTTT; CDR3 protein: CAWSLAGQVVGNSNQPQHF
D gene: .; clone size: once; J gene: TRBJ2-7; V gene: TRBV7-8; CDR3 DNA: TGTGCCAGCAGCTTACCTCTTGGCGGAGGTGGGGACGAGCAGTACTTC; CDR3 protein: CASSLPLGGGGDEQYF
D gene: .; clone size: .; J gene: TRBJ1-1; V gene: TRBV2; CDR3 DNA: TGTGCCAGCACGGGATACATGAACACTGAAGCTTTCTTT; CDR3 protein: CASTGYMNTEAFF
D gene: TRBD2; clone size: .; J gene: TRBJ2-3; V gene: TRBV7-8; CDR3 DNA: TGTGCCAGCAGCTCCCGGAGCGGGAGGGCCCTCTCAGATACGCAGTATTTT; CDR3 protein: CASSSRSGRALSDTQYF
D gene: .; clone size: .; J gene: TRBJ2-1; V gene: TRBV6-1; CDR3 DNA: TGTGCCAGCAGTGAACAGGGTTCACCCGACAATGAGCAGTTCTTC; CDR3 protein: CASSEQGSPDNEQFF
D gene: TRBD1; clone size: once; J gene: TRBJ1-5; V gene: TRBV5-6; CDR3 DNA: TGTGCCAGCAGCTTGAGGACAGGAGTTAATCAGCCCCAGCATTTT; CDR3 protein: CASSLRTGVNQPQHF
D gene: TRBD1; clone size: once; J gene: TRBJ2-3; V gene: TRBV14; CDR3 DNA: TGTGCCAGCAGCCAAGGAGGGACAGGGCTCACAGATACGCAGTATTTT; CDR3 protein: CASSQGGTGLTDTQYF
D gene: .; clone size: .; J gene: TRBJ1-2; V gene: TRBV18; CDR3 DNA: TGTGCCAGCTCACCACTCGATCAGGGGATTGACTATGGCTACACCTTC; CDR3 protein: CASSPLDQGIDYGYTF
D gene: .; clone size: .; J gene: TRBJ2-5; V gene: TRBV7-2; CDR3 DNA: TGTGCCAGCAGCTTGGCGACAGGAGCGTTTGTTGAGACCCAGTACTTC; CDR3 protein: CASSLATGAFVETQYF
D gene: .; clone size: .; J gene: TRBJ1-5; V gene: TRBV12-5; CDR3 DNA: TGTGCTAGTGGTTTGAGCGGTAACAATCAGCCCCAGCATTTT; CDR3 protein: CASGLSGNNQPQHF
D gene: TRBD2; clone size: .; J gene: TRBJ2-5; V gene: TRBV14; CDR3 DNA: TGTGCCAGCAGCCGGGGACTAGCGGGGTATATGCAACAAGAGACCCAGTACTTC; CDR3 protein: CASSRGLAGYMQQETQYF
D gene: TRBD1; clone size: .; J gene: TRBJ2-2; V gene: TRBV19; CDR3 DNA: TGTGCCAGTAGAAACAGGGGTGCCGGGGAGCTGTTTTTT; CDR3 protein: CASRNRGAGELFF
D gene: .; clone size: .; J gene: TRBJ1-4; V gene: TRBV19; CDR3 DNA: TGTGCCAGTAGCCCTGCGACAGGCCAAAAACTGTTTTTT; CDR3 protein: CASSPATGQKLFF
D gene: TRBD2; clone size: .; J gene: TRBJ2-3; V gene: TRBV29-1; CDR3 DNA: TGCAGCGTTGGGACTAGCGGATACACAGATACGCAGTATTTT; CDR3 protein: CSVGTSGYTDTQYF
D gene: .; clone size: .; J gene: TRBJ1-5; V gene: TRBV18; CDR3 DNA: TGTGCCAGCTCACCAGGGGGAGGGTTTAATCAGCCCCAGCATTTT; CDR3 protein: CASSPGGGFNQPQHF
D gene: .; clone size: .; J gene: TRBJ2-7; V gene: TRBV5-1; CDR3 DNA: TGCGCCAGCAGCTTGGATTCCTACCTCTCCTACGAGCAGTACTTC; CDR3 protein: CASSLDSYLSYEQYF
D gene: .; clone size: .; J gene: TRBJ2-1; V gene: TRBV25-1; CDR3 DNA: TGTGCCAGCAGTGGGGGCTTACCAGCGGGCAATGAGCAGTTCTTC; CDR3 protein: CASSGGLPAGNEQFF
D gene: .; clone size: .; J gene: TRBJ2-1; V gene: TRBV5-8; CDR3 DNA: TGTGCCAGCAGCTCCGGGGGTCGTACCTACAATGAGCAGTTCTTC; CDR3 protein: CASSSGGRTYNEQFF
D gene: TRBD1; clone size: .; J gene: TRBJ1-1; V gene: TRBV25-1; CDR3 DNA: TGTGCCAGCAGACCCGGGACAGGGGCGTTCAGAGCTTTCTTT; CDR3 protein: CASRPGTGAFRAFF
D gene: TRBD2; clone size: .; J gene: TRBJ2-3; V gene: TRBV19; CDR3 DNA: TGTGCCAGTAGTATACAGCGTTCATCGGGACTAGTAGGTATCGTGGATACGCAGTATTTT; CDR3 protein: CASSIQRSSGLVGIVDTQYF
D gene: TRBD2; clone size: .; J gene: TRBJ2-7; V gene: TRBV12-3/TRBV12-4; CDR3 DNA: TGTGCCAGCAGTTTGCGGGGGAGCGAGCAGTACTTC; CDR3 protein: CASSLRGSEQYF
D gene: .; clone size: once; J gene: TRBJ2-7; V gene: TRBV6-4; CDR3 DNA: TGTGCCAATCTAGGGGGGGTGCAGGGGACCCACGAGCAGTACTTC; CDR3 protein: CANLGGVQGTHEQYF